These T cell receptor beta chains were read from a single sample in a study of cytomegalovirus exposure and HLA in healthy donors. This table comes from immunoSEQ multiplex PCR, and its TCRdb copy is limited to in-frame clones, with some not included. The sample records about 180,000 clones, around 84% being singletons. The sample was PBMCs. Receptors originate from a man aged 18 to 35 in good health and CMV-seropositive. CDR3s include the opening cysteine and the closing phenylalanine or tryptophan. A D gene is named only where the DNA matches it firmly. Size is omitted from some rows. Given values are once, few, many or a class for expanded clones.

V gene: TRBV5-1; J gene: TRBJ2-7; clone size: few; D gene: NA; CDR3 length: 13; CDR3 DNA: TGCGCCAGCAGCTTAAGGAGCTCCTACGAGCAGTACTTC; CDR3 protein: CASSLRSSYEQYF
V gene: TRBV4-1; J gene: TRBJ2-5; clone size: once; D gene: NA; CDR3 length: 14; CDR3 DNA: TGCGCCAGCAGCCAAGAAAACGGGTGGGAGACCCAGTACTTC; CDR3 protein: CASSQENGWETQYF
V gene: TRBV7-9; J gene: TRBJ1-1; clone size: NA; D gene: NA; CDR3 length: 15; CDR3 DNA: TGTGCCAGCAGCTCTCAAAGGGGCATGAACACTGAAGCTTTCTTT; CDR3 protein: CASSSQRGMNTEAFF
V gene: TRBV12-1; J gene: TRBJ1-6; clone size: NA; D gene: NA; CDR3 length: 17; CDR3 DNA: TGTGCCAGCAGCTTTGTGGGACAGGGCAAGCGCCATTCACCCCTCCACTTT; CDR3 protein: CASSFVGQGKRHSPLHF
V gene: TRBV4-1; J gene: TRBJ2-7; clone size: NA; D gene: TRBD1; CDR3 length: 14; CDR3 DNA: TGCGCCAGCAGCCAAGAGGGCAGGGGGTACGAGCAGTACTTC; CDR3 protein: CASSQEGRGYEQYF
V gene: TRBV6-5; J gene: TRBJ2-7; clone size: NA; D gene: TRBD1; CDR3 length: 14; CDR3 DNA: TGTGCCAGCAGTTCTGACAGGGCCTCCTACGAGCAGTACTTC; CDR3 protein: CASSSDRASYEQYF
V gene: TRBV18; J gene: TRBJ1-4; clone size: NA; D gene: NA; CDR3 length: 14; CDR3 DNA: TGTGCCAGCTCACCAACGGCAGGGGAGGAAAAACTGTTTTTT; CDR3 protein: CASSPTAGEEKLFF
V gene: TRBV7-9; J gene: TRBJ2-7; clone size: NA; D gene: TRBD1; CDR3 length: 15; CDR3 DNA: TGTGCCAGCAGCCGCACGACAGGGGTCGACAACGAGCAGTACTTC; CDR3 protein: CASSRTTGVDNEQYF
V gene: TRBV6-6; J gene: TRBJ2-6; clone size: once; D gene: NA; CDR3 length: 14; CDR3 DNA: TGTGCCAGCAGGGCTAGCTCTGGGGCCAACGTCCTGACTTTC; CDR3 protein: CASRASSGANVLTF
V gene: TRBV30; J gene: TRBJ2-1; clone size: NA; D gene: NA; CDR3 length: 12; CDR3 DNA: TGTGCCTGGAGTGGACTGAACAATGAGCAGTTCTTC; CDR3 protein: CAWSGLNNEQFF
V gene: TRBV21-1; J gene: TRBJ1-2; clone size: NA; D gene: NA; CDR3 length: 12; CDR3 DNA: TGTGCCAGCAGAACAGGTAACTATGGCTACACCTTC; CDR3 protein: CASRTGNYGYTF
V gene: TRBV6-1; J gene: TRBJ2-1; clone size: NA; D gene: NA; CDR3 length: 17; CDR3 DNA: TGTGCCAGCAGTGAAATCACCCACAGTGCTCGTGTGGATGAGCAGTTCTTC; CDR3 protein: CASSEITHSARVDEQFF
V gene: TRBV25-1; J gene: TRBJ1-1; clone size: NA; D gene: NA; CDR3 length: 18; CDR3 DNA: TGTGCCAGCAGTGAGCCAATAAGGGGGGGTTTAGGGAACACTGAAGCTTTCTTT; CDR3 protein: CASSEPIRGGLGNTEAFF
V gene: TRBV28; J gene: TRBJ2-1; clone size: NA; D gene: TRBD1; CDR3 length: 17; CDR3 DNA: TGTGCCAGCAGTACCGACAGGGGGCTAAGCTCCTACAATGAGCAGTTCTTC; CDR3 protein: CASSTDRGLSSYNEQFF
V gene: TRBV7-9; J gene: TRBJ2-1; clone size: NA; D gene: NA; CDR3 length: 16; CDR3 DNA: TGTGCCAGCAGCTTAGGCCCCGGGGGCTCCTACAATGAGCAGTTCTTC; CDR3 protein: CASSLGPGGSYNEQFF
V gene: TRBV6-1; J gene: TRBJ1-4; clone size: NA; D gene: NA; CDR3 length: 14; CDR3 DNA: TGTGCCAGCAGTGGGCGGACAGTTAATGAAAAACTGTTTTTT; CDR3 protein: CASSGRTVNEKLFF
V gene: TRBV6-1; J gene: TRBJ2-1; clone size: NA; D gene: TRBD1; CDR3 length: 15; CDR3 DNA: TGTGCCAGCAGGGCGGGGACAGGGGATCGCGATGAGCAGTTCTTC; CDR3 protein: CASRAGTGDRDEQFF
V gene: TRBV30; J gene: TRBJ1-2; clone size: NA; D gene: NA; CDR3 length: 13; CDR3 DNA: TGTGCCTGGAGTGTACTGGAGTCGGGAGGCTACACCTTC; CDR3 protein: CAWSVLESGGYTF
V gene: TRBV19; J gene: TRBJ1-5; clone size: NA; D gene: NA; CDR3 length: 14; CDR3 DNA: TGTGCCAGTAATTTGGGCAATACAAATCAGCCCCAGCATTTT; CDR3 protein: CASNLGNTNQPQHF
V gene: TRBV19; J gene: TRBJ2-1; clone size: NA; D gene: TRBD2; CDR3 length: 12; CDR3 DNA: TGTGCCAGTAGCCGGAGGGAGGGTGAGCAGTTCTTC; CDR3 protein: CASSRREGEQFF
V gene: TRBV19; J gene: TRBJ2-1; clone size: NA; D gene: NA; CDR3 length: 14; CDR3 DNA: TGTGCCAGTAGTAGTTGGGCGGGGCCGGTTGAGCAGTTCTTC; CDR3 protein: CASSSWAGPVEQFF
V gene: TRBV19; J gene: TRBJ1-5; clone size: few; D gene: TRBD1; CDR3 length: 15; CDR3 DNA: TGTGCCAGTAGTGTACAGGGGGCGCAGCGTCAGCCCCAGCATTTT; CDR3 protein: CASSVQGAQRQPQHF
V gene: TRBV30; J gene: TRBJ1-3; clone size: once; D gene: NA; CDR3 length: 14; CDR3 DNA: TGTGCCTGGAGCAGGGGAAACTCTGGAAACACCATATATTTT; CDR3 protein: CAWSRGNSGNTIYF
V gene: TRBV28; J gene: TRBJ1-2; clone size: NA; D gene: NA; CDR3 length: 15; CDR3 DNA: TGTGCCACCGGCCGACCGAACAGAAGATCCTATGGCTACACCTTC; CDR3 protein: CATGRPNRRSYGYTF
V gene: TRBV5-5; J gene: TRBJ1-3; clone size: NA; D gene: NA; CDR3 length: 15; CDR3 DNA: TGTGCCAGCAGCTTGGCCGCAGGGCCTGGAAACACCATATATTTT; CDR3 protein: CASSLAAGPGNTIYF
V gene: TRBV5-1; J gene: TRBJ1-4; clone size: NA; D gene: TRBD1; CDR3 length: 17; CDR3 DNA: TGCGCCAGCAGCTTGGTAACAGGGGGCTTCACTAATGAAAAACTGTTTTTT; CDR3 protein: CASSLVTGGFTNEKLFF
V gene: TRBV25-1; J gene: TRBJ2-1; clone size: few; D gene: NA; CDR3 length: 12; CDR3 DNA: TGTGCCAGTTCCTACGGAGTCTTTGAGCAGTTCTTC; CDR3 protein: CASSYGVFEQFF
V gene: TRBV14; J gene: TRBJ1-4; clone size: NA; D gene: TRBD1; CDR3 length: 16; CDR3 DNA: TGTGCCAGCAGCCAAGATCGTGAGACAGGGCAGGAAAAACTGTTTTTT; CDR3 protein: CASSQDRETGQEKLFF
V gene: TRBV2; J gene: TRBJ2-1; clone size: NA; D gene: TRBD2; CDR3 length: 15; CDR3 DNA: TGTGCCAGCAGTGAAGGAGCGGGAGGGATAAATGAGCAGTTCTTC; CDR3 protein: CASSEGAGGINEQFF
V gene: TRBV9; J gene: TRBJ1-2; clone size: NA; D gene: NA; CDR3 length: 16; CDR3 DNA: TGTGCCAGCAGTAATGCCCAGGGGCCTTATAACTATGGCTACACCTTC; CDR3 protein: CASSNAQGPYNYGYTF
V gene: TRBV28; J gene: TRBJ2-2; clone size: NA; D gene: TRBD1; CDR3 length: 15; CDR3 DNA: TGTGCCAGCAGTTTGACAGGGGGAGGCACCGGGGAGCTGTTTTTT; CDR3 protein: CASSLTGGGTGELFF
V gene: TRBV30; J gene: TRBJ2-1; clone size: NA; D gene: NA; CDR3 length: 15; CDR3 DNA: TGTGCCTGGAGTGGAATTGGTAGGGGTTTCAATGAGCAGTTCTTC; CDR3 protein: CAWSGIGRGFNEQFF
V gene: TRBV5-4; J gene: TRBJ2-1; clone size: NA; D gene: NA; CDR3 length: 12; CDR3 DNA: TGTGCCAGCGATGACGGGGTCAATGAGCAGTTCTTC; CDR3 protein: CASDDGVNEQFF
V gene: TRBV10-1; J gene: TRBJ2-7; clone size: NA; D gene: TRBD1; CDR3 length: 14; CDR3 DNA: TGCGCCAGCAGTGAGTCAGGGACAGACTACGAGCAGTACTTC; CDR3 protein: CASSESGTDYEQYF
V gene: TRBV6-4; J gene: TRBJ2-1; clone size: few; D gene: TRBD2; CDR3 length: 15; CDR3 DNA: TGTGCCAGCAGTGAACTAGCGGGGGCTCCCAATGAGCAGTTCTTC; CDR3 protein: CASSELAGAPNEQFF
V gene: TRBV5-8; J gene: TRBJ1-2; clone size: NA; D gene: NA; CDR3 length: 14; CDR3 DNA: TGTGCCAGCAGCTCTAGGTATCCGGCATATGGCTACACCTTC; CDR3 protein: CASSSRYPAYGYTF
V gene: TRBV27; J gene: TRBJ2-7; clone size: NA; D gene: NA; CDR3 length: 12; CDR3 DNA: TGTGCCAGCAGTCCACGACAGAACGAGCAGTACTTC; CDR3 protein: CASSPRQNEQYF
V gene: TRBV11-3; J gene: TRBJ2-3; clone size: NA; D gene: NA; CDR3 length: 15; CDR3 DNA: TGTGCCAGCAGCTTAGGGGCCCGTAGGGGAGATACGCAGTATTTT; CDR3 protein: CASSLGARRGDTQYF
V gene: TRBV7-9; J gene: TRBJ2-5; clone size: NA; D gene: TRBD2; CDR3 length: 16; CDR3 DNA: TGTGCCAGCAGCGGCCCGGGACTAGCGGGAGGCGAGACCCAGTACTTC; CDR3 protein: CASSGPGLAGGETQYF
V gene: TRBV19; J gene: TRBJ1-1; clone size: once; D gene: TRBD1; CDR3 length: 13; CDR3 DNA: TGTGCCAGTGCACGGACAGGGTGGACTGAAGCTTTCTTT; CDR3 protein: CASARTGWTEAFF
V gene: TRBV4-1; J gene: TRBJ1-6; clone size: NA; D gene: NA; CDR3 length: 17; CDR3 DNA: TGCGCCAGCAACCATTCTTCGACGAGGGCCAATAATTCACCCCTCCACTTT; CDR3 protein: CASNHSSTRANNSPLHF